These T cell receptor beta chains were read from a single sample in a study of shared clonotypes between healthy human individuals. Measured with immunoSEQ multiplex PCR; TCRdb has only the in-frame clones, and not every one. The sample holds some 2,000,000 clones, around 95% seen once. Sequencing was carried out using naive CD4+ T cells sorted from blood. The receptors come from a man younger than 30 in good health. Each CDR3 is given with its conserved first and last residue.

J | V | CDR3
TRBJ2-1 | TRBV6-5 | CASSYNNQQFF
TRBJ1-2 | TRBV6-6 | CASSYQQAHYGYTF
TRBJ2-4 | TRBV30 | CAWRGTAAKNIQYF
TRBJ1-3 | TRBV28 | CASDSSGTSGNTIYF
TRBJ2-7 | TRBV4-1 | CASSQATGEQYF
TRBJ2-1 | TRBV11-2 | CASSFTSGRYNEQFF
TRBJ1-1 | TRBV7-8 | CASSRAGTLTEAFF
TRBJ2-3 | TRBV25-1 | CASQEGASTDTQYF
TRBJ2-7 | TRBV11-2 | CASSLEGGGAEQYF
TRBJ2-7 | TRBV11-2 | CASSFGTGASYEQYF
TRBJ1-5 | TRBV7-2 | CASSLVRGGRQPQHF
TRBJ2-7 | TRBV6-1 | CASTTESGGNYEQYF
TRBJ1-3 | TRBV18 | CASSPPRGSGNTIYF
TRBJ2-7 | TRBV5-6 | CASSPLDRGSEEQYF
TRBJ1-4 | TRBV9 | CASSPLSGTGVEKLFF
TRBJ1-1 | TRBV18 | CASSPALTVLGEAFF
TRBJ2-7 | TRBV4-2 | CASSQDPGSNSYEQYF
TRBJ1-5 | TRBV12-5 | CASGLVEDQPQHF
TRBJ2-3 | TRBV15 | CATSRVERGKFSSTDTQYF
TRBJ1-2 | TRBV6-1 | CASSEASKGHGYTF
TRBJ2-7 | TRBV29-1 | CSVDTLAGHRSYEQYF
TRBJ2-1 | TRBV9 | CASSVENGGLGYEQFF
TRBJ2-2 | TRBV19 | CASSFAGELFF
TRBJ1-4 | TRBV30 | CAWTRGSGFNEKLFF
TRBJ1-6 | TRBV9 | CASSTLTGGNSPLHF